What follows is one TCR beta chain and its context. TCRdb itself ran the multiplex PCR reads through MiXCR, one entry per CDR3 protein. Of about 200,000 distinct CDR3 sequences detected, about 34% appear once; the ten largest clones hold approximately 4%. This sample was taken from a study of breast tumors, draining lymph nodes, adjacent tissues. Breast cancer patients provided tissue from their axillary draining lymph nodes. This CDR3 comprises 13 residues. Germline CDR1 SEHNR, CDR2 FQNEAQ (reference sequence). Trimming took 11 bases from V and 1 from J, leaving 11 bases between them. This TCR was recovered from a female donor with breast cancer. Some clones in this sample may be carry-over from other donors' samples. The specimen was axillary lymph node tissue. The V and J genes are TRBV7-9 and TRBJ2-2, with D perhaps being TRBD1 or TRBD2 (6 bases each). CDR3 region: CAPGAGNTGELFF. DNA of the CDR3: TGTGCCCCGGGGGCAGGGAACACCGGGGAGCTGTTTTTT.